These 22 T cell receptor beta chains came from one sample sequenced in a study of identical twins. MiXCR was run by TCRdb on the 5' RACE reads, yielding one entry per CDR3 protein. This table has about 460,000 distinct CDR3 sequences, more than 13% appearing once. These records were also assigned to another study, of yellow fever vaccine responses in identical twins.

The sequencing sample was made of CD4+ T cells sorted from blood. The receptors derive from a woman aged 18-29 years in good health.

The chain recombines TRBV3-1 with TRBJ1-6; 7 positions agree with TRBD1. Germline assignment: CDR1 LGHDT and CDR2 YNNKEL (reference sequence). The CDR3 is 16 amino acids. V trimming: 0 bases; J trimming: 6 bases; junction bases outside the gene matches: 5. CDR3 sequence (DNA): TGTGCCAGCAGCCAAGAATTTGACAGGGCTAATTCACCCCTCCACTTT. Translation: CASSQEFDRANSPLHF.

This sequence joins TRBV5-5 and TRBJ1-5; D gene unclear. The germline CDR1 and CDR2 sequences are SGHKS and YYEKEE (reference sequence). Trimming removed 0 bases at V and 5 bases at J, with 6 bases between. CDR3 size: 13 residues. CDR3 in DNA: TGTGCCAGCAGCTTGGAGGGTCATCAGCCCCAGCATTTT. This gives the protein CASSLEGHQPQHF. The variable domain in full, with the rest retrieved from reference TRBV5-5 and TRBJ1-5, is DAGVTQSPTHLIKTRGQQVTLRCSPISGHKSVSWYQQVLGQGPQFIFQYYEKEERGRGNFPDRFSARQFPNYSSELNVNALLLGDSALYLCASSLEGHQPQHFGDGTRLSIL.

CDR3 sequence (DNA): TGTGCCAGCAGCCTCGGGACGGATCTTGAAGCTTTCTTT. This codes for CASSLGTDLEAFF. V usage is TRBV7-2 and J usage is TRBJ1-1, with D maybe TRBD1 (5 bases). The V and J ends lost 5 bases and 7 bases respectively, with 14 bases between them. This CDR3 is built from 13 residues. Germline V gives CDR1 SGHTA, CDR2 FQGNSA.

V usage is TRBV6-7 and J usage is TRBJ1-5; D call uncertain. TRBV6-7 has ORF status, its function being uncertain. Trimming pared 9 bases from V and 0 bases from J, leaving 15 bases between. The CDR3 sequence is 15 residues long. CDR3 amino acids: CASTQYVSSNQPQHF. The CDR3 DNA reads TGTGCCAGTACTCAATATGTTTCTAGCAATCAGCCCCAGCATTTT.

This clonotype appeared a few times. This chain connects TRBV18 to TRBJ2-1, with TRBD1 matching 8 bases. CDR1 and CDR2 from the germline V gene are KGHSH and LQKENI. V was pared by 3 bases and J by 4 bases, with 5 bases of the junction left unmatched. CDR3 length: 15 amino acids. The DNA for the CDR3 is TGTGCCAGCTCACCCCCGGGACAGGCTTACAATGAGCAGTTCTTC. Residues: CASSPPGQAYNEQFF.

This clonotype was counted between two and nine times. The chain carries TRBV2 and TRBJ2-3, with a possible D match to TRBD1 (5 bases). The CDR3 runs to 16 residues. Trimming pared 5 bases from V and 3 bases from J, leaving 18 bases between. Germline assignment: CDR1 SNHLY and CDR2 FYNNEI. For the CDR3, the DNA is TGTGCCAGCAGTTCCTTAGGCGGACAAGTGACAGATACGCAGTATTTT. Protein sequence: CASSSLGGQVTDTQYF.

CDR3 sequence reads: CAANREGGTEAFF. CDR3 DNA: TGTGCAGCTAACAGGGAAGGGGGCACTGAAGCTTTCTTT. This rearrangement joins TRBV12-3 or TRBV12-4 to TRBJ1-1; D may be TRBD1 (6 bases). CDR3 length equals 13 residues.

This clonotype was seen only a few times. CDR3 in amino acids: CASSTGLADFYNEQFF. Written as DNA, the CDR3 is TGTGCCAGCAGCACCGGACTAGCGGACTTCTACAATGAGCAGTTCTTC. V usage is TRBV5-5 and J usage is TRBJ2-1; 10 bases agree with TRBD2. Germline trimming cut 4 bases from V and 3 bases from J; bases unmatched to any gene: 7. This CDR3 is 16 amino acids long. Germline V gene data show CDR1 as SGHKS and CDR2 as YYEKEE (reference sequence).

This sequence joins TRBV3-1 and TRBJ1-1; the match to TRBD1 covers 11 bases. The CDR3 covers 16 residues. Germline CDR1 LGHDT, CDR2 YNNKEL (reference sequence). V shed 3 bases and J 5 bases; nucleotides not matched to a gene: 8. The CDR3 reads CASSHRRTGGITEAFF. Written as DNA, the CDR3 is TGTGCCAGCAGCCACCGCCGGACAGGGGGCATTACTGAAGCTTTCTTT.

This clonotype came up a few times. This rearrangement joins TRBV20-1 to TRBJ2-7; D gene ambiguous. CDR3 size: 14 residues. The V gene's germline CDR1 is DFQATT and CDR2 SNEGSKA (reference sequence). V gave up 5 bases and J gave up 4 bases, with 18 bases separating them. CDR3 sequence: CSAPTPGTVYEQYF. CDR3 coding DNA: TGCAGTGCTCCGACACCAGGCACGGTTTACGAGCAGTACTTC.

This clonotype was detected only a few times. The V call is TRBV6-1, the J call TRBJ1-6; 7 bases align to TRBD1. Per the germline V gene, CDR1 is MNHNS and CDR2 is SASEGT. This CDR3 spans 16 amino acids. V shed 6 bases and J 5 bases; nucleotides not matched to a gene: 10. For the CDR3, the DNA is TGTGCCAGCAGGGGAGCGACAGGGAATAATAATTCACCCCTCCACTTT. This translates into CASRGATGNNNSPLHF.

Only a few counts were recorded for this clonotype. This rearrangement joins TRBV11-2 to TRBJ1-2; no clear D. This CDR3 has 14 amino acids. Deletions cut 3 bases from V and 8 bases from J, with 16 bases between. Germline CDR1 reads SGHAT; CDR2 reads FQNNGV. The CDR3 region is CASSFHGNSLGYTF. CDR3 coding DNA: TGTGCCAGCAGCTTTCATGGGAATAGTTTAGGCTACACCTTC.

This clonotype was observed a handful of times. The chain employs TRBV5-1 and TRBJ2-3; 7 nucleotides line up with TRBD2. This CDR3 region has 13 residues. Germline CDR1 reads SGHRS; CDR2 reads YFSETQ. The J segment lost 5 bases and the V segment lost 2 bases, leaving 2 bases of the junction unmatched. DNA for the CDR3: TGCGCCAGCAGCTTCAGCGGGGAAGATACGCAGTATTTT. This gives the protein CASSFSGEDTQYF.

The rearrangement links TRBV4-2 to TRBJ2-3; 11 bases are shared with TRBD2. V was pared by 2 bases and J by 0 bases, with 1 base of the junction left unmatched. The CDR3 consists of 16 residues. CDR1 and CDR2 from the germline V gene are LGHNA and YNFKEQ. CDR3 amino acids: CASSQLAGGSTDTQYF. In DNA, the CDR3 is TGTGCCAGCAGCCAATTAGCGGGAGGGAGCACAGATACGCAGTATTTT.

This clonotype was observed a few times. The chain joins TRBV7-8 to TRBJ2-5; D gene uncertain. Germline assignment: CDR1 SGHVS and CDR2 FQNEAQ. The CDR3 is 13 residues long. V was pared by 1 base and J by 5 bases, with 8 bases between. The CDR3 bases are TGTGCCAGCAGCTTAGTCTGGCCGGAGACCCAGTACTTC. Translation gives CASSLVWPETQYF.

The chain is built from TRBV7-9 and TRBJ2-7, with TRBD2 matching 9 bases. The CDR3 is 14 residues long. Germline trimming cut 5 bases from V and 5 bases from J; bases unmatched to any gene: 7. Germline CDR1 is SEHNR and CDR2 is FQNEAQ (reference sequence). The CDR3 spells CASSISGSFDEQYF. The CDR3 bases are TGTGCCAGCAGCATTAGCGGGAGTTTCGACGAGCAGTACTTC.

This clonotype has at least ten counts. The rearrangement links TRBV12-3 or TRBV12-4 to TRBJ2-1; 10 bases agree with TRBD2. Losses at the gene ends were 3 bases for V and 5 bases for J; bases not matched to a gene: 1. The CDR3 has 14 amino acids. CDR3 sequence (DNA): TGTGCCAGCAGTTTCGGACTAGCGGACAATGAGCAGTTCTTC. Translating gives CASSFGLADNEQFF.

The rearrangement joins TRBV27 to TRBJ2-3; 14 bases fit TRBD2. CDR3 size: 15 residues. Germline CDR1 is MNHEY and CDR2 is SMNVEV (reference sequence). J was trimmed by 7 bases and V by 6 bases; bases with no gene match: 6. In nucleotides, the CDR3 is TGTGCCAGCAGGTCGACTAGCGGGGGGGCCCATACGCAGTATTTT. It specifies CASRSTSGGAHTQYF.

This chain links TRBV28 with TRBJ2-5, with 11 nucleotides matching TRBD2. J gave up 1 base and V 3 bases, and 7 bases lay outside the gene matches. In germline, CDR1 is MDHEN, CDR2 SYDVKM. The CDR3 runs 17 residues. CDR3 sequence reads: CASSLPRLAGIQETQYF. The DNA for the CDR3 is TGTGCCAGCAGTTTGCCTAGACTAGCGGGGATCCAAGAGACCCAGTACTTC.

The CDR3 region has the DNA TGCGCCAGCAGCCGCGAACCCCTCACAGATACGCAGTATTTT. Translating it yields CASSREPLTDTQYF. This chain links TRBV4-3 with TRBJ2-3, with unresolved D. CDR1 LGHNA and CDR2 YSLEER come from the germline V gene. Trimming left V 4 bases short and J 2 bases short, with 10 bases between. The CDR3 is 14 amino acids.

This clonotype has just a few counts. V gene TRBV6-1 combines with J gene TRBJ2-3, with 9 bases that match TRBD2. Germline V CDR1 and CDR2: MNHNS, SASEGT. The junction had 17 bases not matched to a gene; V was cut back by 6 bases and J by 4 bases. This CDR3 has 18 residues. The CDR3 sequence: CASSRRSGREGQSDTQYF. As DNA, the CDR3 is TGTGCCAGCAGCCGACGATCGGGGCGGGAGGGCCAGTCAGATACGCAGTATTTT.

This clonotype has just a few counts. This chain links TRBV20-1 with TRBJ2-7; 8 nucleotides align to TRBD2. Germline CDR1 is DFQATT and CDR2 is SNEGSKA (reference sequence). After removal of 0 bases from V and 0 bases from J, the junction contained 4 bases not matched to a gene. The CDR3 is made up of 15 amino acids. CDR3 coding DNA: TGCAGTGCTAGAGATCAGCGGGGGAGCTCCTACGAGCAGTACTTC. The encoded protein is CSARDQRGSSYEQYF.